This entry lists 18 T cell receptor beta chains sequenced from one sample in a study of cytomegalovirus exposure and HLA in healthy donors (dated by TCRdb to 2016 to 2017). The method behind the library was the immunoSEQ multiplex PCR assay. For the multiplex PCR, a mixture combining 60 forward primers for TCR Vbeta segments and 13 reverse primers for TCR Jbeta segments was used. TCRdb holds this immuneACCESS table with in-frame rearrangements only. Some clones are missing; in checked studies, unresolved V genes explain under half, and the rest has no known cause. This sample comprises 100,000 to 150,000 clones, about 71% of them detected only once. Of the sample, around 2.5% falls within the top ten clones. Sequencing was carried out using PBMCs. The receptors derive from a woman aged 55-70 years in good health and CMV-seropositive.

This clone has just a few counts. The rearrangement links TRBV10-2 to TRBJ1-1; the D is unclear. Germline loops: CDR1 WSHSY, CDR2 SAAADI. The CDR3 sequence is 15 residues long. Trimming removed 3 bases at V and 6 bases at J, with 17 bases between. The CDR3 sequence is CASSDAGRSLAEAFF. The CDR3 nucleotides read TGCGCCAGCAGTGACGCAGGCCGTTCTTTGGCTGAAGCTTTCTTT.

This chain uses TRBV7-2 with TRBJ1-2; 9 bases align to TRBD1. Germline V lookup: CDR1 SGHTA, CDR2 FQGNSA. The CDR3 totals 15 residues. Trimming at V came to 1 base and at J to 5 bases, leaving 5 bases not matched to a gene. Here the CDR3 reads CASSLGTGVQYGYTF. The CDR3 DNA is TGTGCCAGCAGCTTAGGGACAGGGGTACAGTATGGCTACACCTTC.

The chain links TRBV21-1 to TRBJ2-3; the listed D gene, TRBD2, was not tested against the DNA. TRBV21-1 is tagged as a pseudogene. The CDR3 contains 12 residues. The CDR3 spells CASSTRRTRLYF. The CDR3 DNA follows: TGTGCCAGCAGCACCCGACGGACTAGGTTGTATTTT.

A single count supports this clone. The chain combines TRBV5-4 with TRBJ1-2; no clear D. The germline V gene encodes CDR1 SGHNT and CDR2 YYREEE (reference sequence). The CDR3 sequence is 14 residues long. Between the trimmed V and J ends, which lost 1 base and 4 bases, there was a span of 11 bases. DNA of the CDR3: TGTGCCAGCAGCTTGTTAACAGCGGTCTATGGCTACACCTTC. This sequence encodes CASSLLTAVYGYTF.

This clone appeared a few times. This chain links TRBV15 with TRBJ2-6; TRBD1 is a possible D gene (5 bases). Trimming took off 8 bases at V and 1 base at J, with 15 bases between the two ends. The V gene's germline CDR1 is LNHNV and CDR2 YYDKDF (reference sequence). This CDR3 contains 16 residues. The CDR3 region is CATHGRVVSGANVLTF. The CDR3 DNA is TGTGCCACCCATGGCAGGGTTGTATCTGGGGCCAACGTCCTGACTTTC.

The J gene is TRBJ1-4, the V gene TRBV18, with D perhaps TRBD1 (5 bases). Germline V CDR1 and CDR2: KGHSH, LQKENI. The CDR3 extends over 19 amino acids. V was cut by 6 bases and J by 3 bases, with 26 bases left in between. CDR3 amino acids: CASSSNFTVRVSANEKLFF. The CDR3 nucleotides are TGTGCCAGCTCGTCCAATTTTACAGTCAGGGTAAGCGCTAATGAAAAACTGTTTTTT.

This chain connects TRBV5-1 to TRBJ2-5; D possibly corresponds to TRBD2 (5 bases). The CDR3 spans 14 residues. The germline V gene has CDR1 SGHRS and CDR2 YFSETQ. Trimming stripped 3 bases from V and 5 bases from J, with 14 bases between. The CDR3 coding sequence is TGCGCCAGCAGCTCCCGGGCCCCGGGGGAGACCCAGTACTTC. It is translated as CASSSRAPGETQYF.

This chain joins TRBV23-1 and TRBJ1-2; D gene uncertain. TRBV23-1 is placed among ORFs of uncertain function. V lost 2 bases and J 6 bases, leaving 13 bases between the germline ends. The CDR3 is made up of 14 amino acids. CDR3 loop: CASSQPRVGDGYTF. The CDR3 region has the DNA TGCGCCAGCAGTCAACCCCGGGTTGGAGATGGCTACACCTTC.

The rearrangement links TRBV2 to TRBJ2-7; D call uncertain. Germline V gene lookup returns CDR1 SNHLY and CDR2 FYNNEI. The germline V and J ends were trimmed by 4 bases and 5 bases, with 3 bases remaining between them. The CDR3 length is 10 residues. The CDR3 loop is CASSVNEQYF. The CDR3 DNA is TGTGCCAGCAGTGTTAACGAGCAGTACTTC.

This chain's CDR3 is CSVENRGRVNYGYTF. The CDR3 nucleotides are TGCAGCGTTGAAAACAGGGGGCGAGTTAACTATGGCTACACCTTC. The V and J genes are TRBV29-1 and TRBJ1-2, with TRBD1 matching 9 bases. CDR3 length: 15 amino acids. The J segment lost 1 base and the V segment lost 2 bases, leaving 5 bases of the junction unmatched. Germline V gives CDR1 SQVTM, CDR2 ANQGSEA. Looking up the rest from reference TRBV29-1 and TRBJ1-2 gives the full variable domain: SAVISQKPSRDICQRGTSLTIQCQVDSQVTMMFWYRQQPGQSLTLIATANQGSEATYESGFVIDKFPISRPNLTFSTLTVSNMSPEDSSIYLCSVENRGRVNYGYTFGSGTRLTVV.

The rearrangement joins TRBV25-1 to TRBJ2-1; D not certain. The length of the CDR3 is 16 residues. The germline V and J ends were trimmed by 4 bases and 7 bases, with 20 bases remaining between them. Germline V CDR1 and CDR2: MGHDK, SYGVNS. DNA for the CDR3: TGTGCCAGCAGTGCCCACTTCGTTGTTGCCGGGAATGAGCAGTTCTTC. Translation gives CASSAHFVVAGNEQFF.

This rearrangement joins TRBV5-1 to TRBJ2-6; D perhaps matches TRBD1 (5 bases). V was pared by 1 base and J by 0 bases, with 11 bases between. Germline V gene lookup returns CDR1 SGHRS and CDR2 YFSETQ. CDR3 length: 17 residues. The CDR3 is CASSLSDTNSGANVLTF. CDR3 sequence (DNA): TGCGCCAGCAGCTTGTCGGACACAAACTCTGGGGCCAACGTCCTGACTTTC.

The genes are TRBV28 and TRBJ2-3; 10 bases match TRBD1. V lost 5 bases and J lost 5; bases outside the gene matches: 10. The CDR3 runs to 16 residues. CDR1 and CDR2 (germline): MDHEN, SYDVKM. The CDR3 is CASSARQGAMGDTQYF. The DNA for the CDR3 is TGTGCCAGCAGTGCCCGACAGGGGGCGATGGGAGATACGCAGTATTTT.

The V gene is TRBV5-1, the J gene TRBJ2-3; tentative D call: TRBD1 (6 bases). With 0 bases removed from V and 0 bases from J, the gap between germline ends came to 11 bases. Per the germline V gene, CDR1 is SGHRS and CDR2 is YFSETQ. The CDR3 extends over 16 amino acids. The CDR3 DNA sequence: TGCGCCAGCAGCTTGGGCATGGGGGCTAGCACAGATACGCAGTATTTT. It translates to CASSLGMGASTDTQYF.

The V gene is TRBV27, the J gene TRBJ1-4, with TRBD1 identical over 7 bases. The CDR3 extends over 15 amino acids. J was trimmed by 7 bases and V by 4 bases; bases with no gene match: 9. The V gene's germline CDR1 is MNHEY and CDR2 SMNVEV (reference sequence). The CDR3: CASSSHRGRGEKLFF. CDR3 in DNA: TGTGCCAGCAGTTCACACAGGGGAAGAGGTGAAAAACTGTTTTTT.

The V call is TRBV5-6, the J call TRBJ2-5; 9 bases are shared with TRBD1. CDR1 SGHDT and CDR2 YYEEEE come from the germline V gene. The V and J ends lost 4 bases and 8 bases, in that order; junction bases with no gene match: 12. The length of the CDR3 is 15 residues. CDR3 DNA sequence: TGTGCCAGCAGCCCAAGGGACAGGGCCGTTTTCACCCAGTACTTC. It yields the protein CASSPRDRAVFTQYF.

This chain uses TRBV19 with TRBJ1-1, with D possibly matching TRBD1 (6 bases). The CDR3 covers 15 residues. V was pared by 1 base and J by 5 bases, with 14 bases between. Germline V gene lookup returns CDR1 LNHDA and CDR2 SQIVND (reference sequence). CDR3 coding DNA: TGTGCCAGTAGTATAGGGCGCAGGGGAAGGACTGAAGCTTTCTTT. As protein: CASSIGRRGRTEAFF.

The chain couples TRBV11-2 to TRBJ1-4, with 9 positions matching TRBD1. The CDR3 loop spans 16 amino acids. The V gene end was trimmed by 4 bases and the J gene end by 8 bases; junction bases not matched to a gene: 11. CDR1 is SGHAT and CDR2 is FQNNGV in the germline V gene. The CDR3, as DNA: TGTGCCAGCAGCTCCAGGCTACAGGGGGCTTGGGAAAAACTGTTTTTT. Amino acids: CASSSRLQGAWEKLFF.